Given below is one T cell receptor beta chain in context. Its antigen is unidentified. This PCR relied on a set of 60 Vbeta primers and 13 Jbeta primers. Original data processing: There were around 80 million unique TCR beta chains by a later count, and some 12 million of them were shared. TCRdb keeps only in-frame clones here, not all; method: immunoSEQ multiplex PCR. That table furnishes V, J and clone size, whereas the DNA furnished D and trimming. The sample holds about 160,000 clones, around 74% seen once. This sample is part of a study of cytomegalovirus exposure and HLA in healthy donors. The study's findings and limits: Altogether, about 160 TCR beta chains were recorded as cytomegalovirus-associated. In an earlier analysis, in around 590 donors, most V segments appeared productive either ~87% or ~30% of the time. CMV serostatus alone was available as immune exposure information.

Trimming left V 0 bases short and J 1 base short, with 7 bases between. Germline V gene sequence: CDR1 SGHRS, CDR2 YFSETQ. This CDR3 is 14 amino acids long. Sequenced input: PBMCs. The rearrangement joins TRBV5-1 to TRBJ1-1, with D tentatively TRBD1 (5 bases). This receptor was obtained from a female donor in good health and CMV-seronegative. DNA of the CDR3: TGCGCCAGCAGCTTGGAGACAGCGAACACTGAAGCTTTCTTT. It codes for CASSLETANTEAFF.